This T cell receptor (beta chain) was identified in a study of blood T cell repertoires in COVID-19. Overall study context: PBMCs, B-cell-depleted T cells, or T cells were the source of the cDNA or gDNA that made up the material.

CDR3 length equals 22 residues. Germline CDR1 is MNHEY and CDR2 is SMNVEV (reference sequence). The V and J ends lost 2 bases and 9 bases respectively, with 38 bases between them. Only in-frame clones appear in the TCRdb table, and some are missing; sequencing was by immunoSEQ multiplex PCR. The data show approximately 110,000 clones, with approximately 85% seen just once and 3.2% held by the top ten. The TCR comes from an elderly woman with COVID-19, enrolled during active disease. Material for sequencing was peripheral blood. This sequence joins TRBV27 and TRBJ1-3; possibly TRBD1 for D (6 bases). In nucleotides, the CDR3 is TGTGCCAGCAGTTTACGGGTCCCCTTCCCTAGGCGGACAGCCAGTTCCTCAGGCACCATATATTTT. Amino acids: CASSLRVPFPRRTASSSGTIYF.